One and the same sample provided the 18 T cell receptor beta chains below, sequenced in a study of cytomegalovirus exposure and HLA in healthy donors. Use of 60 Vbeta and 13 Jbeta primers characterized the PCR. The repertoire was sequenced with immunoSEQ multiplex PCR; TCRdb's copy has only in-frame clones and lacks some. The profile shows fewer than 120,000 clones, about 80% of them singletons. Sequencing input: PBMCs. These receptors originate from a man aged 30 to 45 in good health and CMV-seropositive.

V gene TRBV7-9 combines with J gene TRBJ1-1, with 7 bases identical to TRBD1. This CDR3 spans 15 amino acids. The germline gives CDR1 SEHNR, CDR2 FQNEAQ (reference sequence). Trimming at V came to 5 bases and at J to 0 bases, leaving 6 bases not matched to a gene. For the CDR3, the DNA is TGTGCCAGCAGCCCACAGGGGCTCATGAACACTGAAGCTTTCTTT. Translating gives CASSPQGLMNTEAFF.

This rearrangement joins TRBV4-3 to TRBJ2-3; 9 bases agree with TRBD2. V shed 4 bases, J shed 4 bases, and the junction held 9 bases outside the gene matches. Germline values: CDR1 LGHNA, CDR2 YSLEER. The CDR3 has 16 amino acids. CDR3 loop: CASSPYPAGGADTQYF. CDR3 nucleotide sequence: TGCGCCAGCAGCCCTTATCCGGCGGGGGGGGCAGATACGCAGTATTTT.

This chain connects TRBV29-1 to TRBJ1-4; TRBD1 agrees at 7 bases. Germline V CDR1 and CDR2: SQVTM, ANQGSEA. The V segment lost 4 bases and the J segment 0 bases; nucleotides outside the gene matches: 11. The CDR3 spans 17 residues. This CDR3 reads CSVGDAGQPPTNEKLFF. DNA of the CDR3: TGCAGCGTTGGCGACGCGGGACAGCCACCAACTAATGAAAAACTGTTTTTT.

V is TRBV5-5 and J is TRBJ1-1, with D possibly matching TRBD1 (5 bases). CDR1 is SGHKS, CDR2 YYEKEE, per germline (reference sequence). Deletions cut 6 bases from V and 1 base from J, with 19 bases between. The CDR3 length is 16 residues. This CDR3 is CASTRIGVGRNTEAFF. CDR3 nucleotides: TGTGCCAGCACCCGAATTGGTGTGGGGCGGAACACTGAAGCTTTCTTT. Together with reference TRBV5-5 and TRBJ1-1, the CDR3 gives the full variable domain: DAGVTQSPTHLIKTRGQQVTLRCSPISGHKSVSWYQQVLGQGPQFIFQYYEKEERGRGNFPDRFSARQFPNYSSELNVNALLLGDSALYLCASTRIGVGRNTEAFFGQGTRLTVV.

The J gene is TRBJ1-2, the V gene TRBV19; 8 bases are a match to TRBD1. With 6 bases clipped from V and 3 bases from J, the junction kept 3 bases outside the gene matches. This CDR3 is 13 amino acids long. Germline V gene lookup returns CDR1 LNHDA and CDR2 SQIVND (reference sequence). Here the CDR3 DNA reads TGTGCCAGTAGACTGGACAGGGACTATGGCTACACCTTC. It is translated as CASRLDRDYGYTF. Using reference TRBV19 and TRBJ1-2 for the parts outside the CDR3, the full variable domain is DGGITQSPKYLFRKEGQNVTLSCEQNLNHDAMYWYRQDPGQGLRLIYYSQIVNDFQKGDIAEGYSVSREKKESFPLTVTSAQKNPTAFYLCASRLDRDYGYTFGSGTRLTVV.

V gene TRBV28 combines with J gene TRBJ1-6; D is unresolved. Trimming took off 6 bases at V and 10 bases at J, with 13 bases between the two ends. The CDR3 consists of 13 residues. CDR1 is MDHEN and CDR2 is SYDVKM in the germline V gene. CDR3 residues: CASSLTGSSPLHF. In DNA form, the CDR3 reads TGTGCCAGCAGCCTTACCGGGAGCTCACCCCTCCACTTT. Using reference TRBV28 and TRBJ1-6 for the parts outside the CDR3, the full variable domain is DVKVTQSSRYLVKRTGEKVFLECVQDMDHENMFWYRQDPGLGLRLIYFSYDVKMKEKGDIPEGYSVSREKKERFSLILESASTNQTSMYLCASSLTGSSPLHFGNGTRLTVT.

This chain uses TRBV7-8 with TRBJ2-1; 7 bases map to TRBD2. The CDR3 has 16 amino acids. The germline V gene encodes CDR1 SGHVS and CDR2 FQNEAQ. Trimming took 4 bases from V and 3 from J; bases not matched to a gene: 9. The CDR3 DNA follows: TGTGCCAGCAGCTCACCCCTAGCGGCCCACTACAATGAGCAGTTCTTC. Protein: CASSSPLAAHYNEQFF.

The rearrangement joins TRBV5-6 to TRBJ2-3, with 10 positions matching TRBD2. Trimming cost V 4 bases and J 4 bases; bases outside gene matches: 6. The CDR3 runs to 15 residues. From germline, CDR1 is SGHDT and CDR2 YYEEEE. In nucleotides, the CDR3 is TGTGCCAGCAGCCCGGGGGGACTAGCGTCAGATACGCAGTATTTT. It yields the protein CASSPGGLASDTQYF.

The chain couples TRBV13 to TRBJ2-3; 9 nucleotides agree with TRBD2. Germline V CDR1 and CDR2: PRHDT, FYEKMQ (reference sequence). The CDR3 has 17 amino acids. V lost 1 base and J lost 2; bases outside the gene matches: 7. The CDR3 loop reads CASSLVSGGVITDTQYF. CDR3 DNA: TGTGCCAGCAGCTTAGTTAGCGGGGGTGTAATCACAGATACGCAGTATTTT. The full variable domain, with the rest looked up from reference TRBV13 and TRBJ2-3, is AAGVIQSPRHLIKEKRETATLKCYPIPRHDTVYWYQQGPGQDPQFLISFYEKMQSDKGSIPDRFSAQQFSDYHSELNMSSLELGDSALYFCASSLVSGGVITDTQYFGPGTRLTVL.

The rearrangement links TRBV6-1 to TRBJ2-5; 12 positions agree with TRBD2. Looked up from germline, CDR1 is MNHNS and CDR2 is SASEGT. The CDR3 runs 15 residues. V shed 2 bases, J shed 4 bases, and the junction held 2 bases outside the gene matches. CDR3 residues: CASSELAGGPETQYF. The CDR3 bases are TGTGCCAGCAGTGAACTAGCGGGGGGGCCAGAGACCCAGTACTTC.

This chain joins TRBV11-3 and TRBJ2-2, with 10 positions matching TRBD2. Germline-derived CDR1 and CDR2 are SGHNT and YENEEA. Unmatched junction bases numbered 11, after V lost 4 bases and J lost 3 bases. The CDR3 runs 18 residues. Here the CDR3 DNA reads TGTGCCAGCAGCTCCACGTTGGTTCTAGCGGGGGACACCGGGGAGCTGTTTTTT. Amino acids: CASSSTLVLAGDTGELFF.

The V call is TRBV29-1, the J call TRBJ2-1; tentatively, D is TRBD2 (5 bases). The CDR3 covers 12 residues. Trimming cost V 6 bases and J 0 bases, with 6 bases left between them. CDR1 and CDR2 (germline): SQVTM, ANQGSEA. The CDR3 is CSVRGSYNEQFF. CDR3 in DNA: TGCAGCGTCCGGGGCTCCTACAATGAGCAGTTCTTC.

In DNA form, the CDR3 reads TGCGCCAGCAGCCACCAACAACTGACAGGGCGTGGGACTGAAGCTTTCTTT. Amino acids: CASSHQQLTGRGTEAFF. This rearrangement joins TRBV4-1 to TRBJ1-1; TRBD1 matches at 7 bases. Trimming took 3 bases from V and 5 from J; bases not matched to a gene: 15. This CDR3 is built from 17 residues. Germline-derived CDR1 and CDR2 are MGHRA and YSYEKL.

This chain connects TRBV7-2 to TRBJ1-5, with no clear D. With 1 base removed from V and 7 bases from J, the gap between germline ends came to 8 bases. The CDR3 totals 13 residues. The germline V gene has CDR1 SGHTA and CDR2 FQGNSA. The CDR3 bases are TGTGCCAGCAGCTTAGGGCAGCGACAGCCCCAGCATTTT. It specifies CASSLGQRQPQHF.

This chain connects TRBV19 to TRBJ1-2; possibly TRBD1 for D (6 bases). V was cut by 1 base and J by 11 bases, with 8 bases left in between. Germline CDR1 is LNHDA and CDR2 is SQIVND (reference sequence). The CDR3 is 11 amino acids. CDR3 in amino acids: CASSIGTEYTF. In DNA, the CDR3 is TGTGCCAGTAGTATAGGGACAGAATACACCTTC. Based on the CDR3 plus reference TRBV19 and TRBJ1-2, the full variable domain is DGGITQSPKYLFRKEGQNVTLSCEQNLNHDAMYWYRQDPGQGLRLIYYSQIVNDFQKGDIAEGYSVSREKKESFPLTVTSAQKNPTAFYLCASSIGTEYTFGSGTRLTVV.

The V gene is TRBV30, the J gene TRBJ1-4, with D possibly being TRBD1 (5 bases). CDR1 GTSNPN and CDR2 SVGIG come from the germline V gene (reference sequence). The CDR3 totals 14 residues. Trimming took off 0 bases at V and 13 bases at J, with 18 bases between the two ends. The CDR3 spells CAWSVPRGEGRLFF. The CDR3 region has the DNA TGTGCCTGGAGTGTACCCCGAGGGGAGGGGAGACTGTTTTTT.

There are a few counts of this clone. CDR3 sequence (DNA): TGTGCCAGCAGCTCCACGCCGGGACTAGCGGGGGTCCACTCCTACGAGCAGTACTTC. It encodes CASSSTPGLAGVHSYEQYF. This chain links TRBV7-2 with TRBJ2-7; TRBD2 agrees at 14 bases. V lost 4 bases and J lost 0; bases outside the gene matches: 11. The CDR3 extends over 19 amino acids. Germline V CDR1 and CDR2: SGHTA, FQGNSA.

The chain joins TRBV28 to TRBJ1-6; perhaps TRBD1 as D (5 bases). V dropped 5 bases and J dropped 14 bases, with 19 bases sitting between them. Germline lookup yields CDR1 MDHEN and CDR2 SYDVKM. The CDR3 totals 14 residues. The CDR3 loop is CASSLRSTAFSLHF. The CDR3 DNA sequence: TGTGCCAGCAGTCTCCGCTCGACAGCATTCTCCCTCCACTTT. Together with reference TRBV28 and TRBJ1-6, the CDR3 gives the full variable domain: DVKVTQSSRYLVKRTGEKVFLECVQDMDHENMFWYRQDPGLGLRLIYFSYDVKMKEKGDIPEGYSVSREKKERFSLILESASTNQTSMYLCASSLRSTAFSLHFGNGTRLTVT.